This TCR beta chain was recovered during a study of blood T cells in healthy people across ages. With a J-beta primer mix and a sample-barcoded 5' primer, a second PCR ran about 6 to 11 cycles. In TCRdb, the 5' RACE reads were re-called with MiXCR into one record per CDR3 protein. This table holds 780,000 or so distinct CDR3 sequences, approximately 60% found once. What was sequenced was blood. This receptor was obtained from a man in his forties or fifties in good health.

CDR3 sequence: CASSWVGRGQETQYF. CDR3 nucleotide sequence: TGTGCCAGCAGCTGGGTTGGTAGGGGCCAAGAGACCCAGTACTTC. The V and J genes are TRBV7-2 and TRBJ2-5, with a possible D match to TRBD1 (5 bases). The CDR3 has 15 residues. V lost 4 bases, J lost 1 base, and 13 bases lay in between. Germline values: CDR1 SGHTA, CDR2 FQGNSA.